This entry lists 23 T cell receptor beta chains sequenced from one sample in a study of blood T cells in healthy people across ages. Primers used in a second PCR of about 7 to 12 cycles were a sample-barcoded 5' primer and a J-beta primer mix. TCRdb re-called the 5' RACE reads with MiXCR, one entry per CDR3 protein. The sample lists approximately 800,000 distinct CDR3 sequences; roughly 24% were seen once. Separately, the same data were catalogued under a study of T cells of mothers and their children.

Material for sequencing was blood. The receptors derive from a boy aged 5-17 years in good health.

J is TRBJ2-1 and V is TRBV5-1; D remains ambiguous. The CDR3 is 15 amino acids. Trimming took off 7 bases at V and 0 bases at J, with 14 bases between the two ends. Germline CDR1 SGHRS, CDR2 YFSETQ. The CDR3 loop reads CASSLTAFSYNEQFF. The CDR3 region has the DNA TGCGCCAGCTCACTTACAGCCTTCTCCTACAATGAGCAGTTCTTC.

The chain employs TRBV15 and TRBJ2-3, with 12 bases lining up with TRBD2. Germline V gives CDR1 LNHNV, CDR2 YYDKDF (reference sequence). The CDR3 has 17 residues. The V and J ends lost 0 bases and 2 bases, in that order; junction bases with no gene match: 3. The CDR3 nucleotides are TGTGCCACCAGCAGAGATCTAGCGGGAGGGTACACAGATACGCAGTATTTT. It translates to CATSRDLAGGYTDTQYF.

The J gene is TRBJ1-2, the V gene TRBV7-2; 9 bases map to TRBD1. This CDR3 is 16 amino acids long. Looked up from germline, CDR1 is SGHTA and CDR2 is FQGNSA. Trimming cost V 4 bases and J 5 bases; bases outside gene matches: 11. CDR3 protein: CASSSPGTGRGYGYTF. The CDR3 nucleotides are TGTGCCAGCAGCTCCCCCGGGACAGGGAGGGGGTATGGCTACACCTTC. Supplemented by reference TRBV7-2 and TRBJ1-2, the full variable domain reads GAGVSQSPSNKVTEKGKDVELRCDPISGHTALYWYRQSLGQGLEFLIYFQGNSAPDKSGLPSDRFSAERTGGSVSTLTIQRTQQEDSAVYLCASSSPGTGRGYGYTFGSGTRLTVV.

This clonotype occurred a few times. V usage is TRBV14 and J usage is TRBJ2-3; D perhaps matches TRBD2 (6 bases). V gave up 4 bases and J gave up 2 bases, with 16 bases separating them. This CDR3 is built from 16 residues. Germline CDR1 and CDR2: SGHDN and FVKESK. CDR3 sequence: CASSRLRLAITDTQYF. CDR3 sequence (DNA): TGTGCCAGCAGCCGTTTGCGTCTAGCGATCACAGATACGCAGTATTTT.

CDR3 nucleotides: TGTGCCAGCAGTTACGGAGCCAACCGAAGGGAGACCCAGTACTTC. It is translated as CASSYGANRRETQYF. The chain employs TRBV6-5 and TRBJ2-5; D ambiguous. Germline V gene data show CDR1 as MNHEY and CDR2 as SVGAGI. Trimming left V 2 bases short and J 5 bases short, with 15 bases between. This CDR3 has 15 amino acids.

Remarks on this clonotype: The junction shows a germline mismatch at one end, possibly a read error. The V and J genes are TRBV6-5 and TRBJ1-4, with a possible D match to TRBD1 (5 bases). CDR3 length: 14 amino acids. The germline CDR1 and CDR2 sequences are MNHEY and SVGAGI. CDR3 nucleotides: TGTGCCAGCAGTCCAGGGCTAGCTAATGAAAAACTGTCTTTT. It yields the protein CASSPGLANEKLSF.

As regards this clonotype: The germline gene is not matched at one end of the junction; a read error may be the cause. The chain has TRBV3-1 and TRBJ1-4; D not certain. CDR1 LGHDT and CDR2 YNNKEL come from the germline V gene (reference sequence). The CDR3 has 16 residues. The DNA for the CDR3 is TGTGCTAGCAGCCAGGAAAGGACGGCAACTAATGAAAAACTGTTTTTT. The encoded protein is CASSQERTATNEKLFF.

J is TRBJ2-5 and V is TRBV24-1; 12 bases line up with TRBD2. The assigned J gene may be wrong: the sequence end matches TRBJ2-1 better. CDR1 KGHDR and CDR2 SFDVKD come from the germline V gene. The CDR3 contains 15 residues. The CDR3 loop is CATSEGTSGYNEQFF. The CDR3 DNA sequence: TGTGCCACCAGTGAGGGGACTAGCGGGTACAATGAGCAGTTCTTC.

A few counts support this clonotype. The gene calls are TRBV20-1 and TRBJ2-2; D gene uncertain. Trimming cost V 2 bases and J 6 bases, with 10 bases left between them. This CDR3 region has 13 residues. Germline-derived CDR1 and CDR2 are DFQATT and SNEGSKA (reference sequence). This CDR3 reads CSARKRAPGELFF. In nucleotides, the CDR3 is TGCAGTGCTAGAAAAAGGGCCCCCGGGGAGCTGTTTTTT.

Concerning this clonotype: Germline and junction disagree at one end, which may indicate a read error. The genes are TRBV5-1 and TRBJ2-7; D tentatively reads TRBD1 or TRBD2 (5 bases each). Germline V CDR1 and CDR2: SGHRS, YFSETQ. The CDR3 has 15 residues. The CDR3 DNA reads TGCGCCAGCGGCTTCTCAGGGACGGATACCTACGGGCAGTACTTC. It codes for CASGFSGTDTYGQYF.

In DNA, the CDR3 is TGCGCCAGCAGCCTGGGGGGACAGCGGAACACCGGGGAGCTGTTTTTT. Translation: CASSLGGQRNTGELFF. This chain joins TRBV5-1 and TRBJ2-2; weak D call: TRBD1 (7 bases). The CDR3 consists of 16 residues. In germline, CDR1 is SGHRS, CDR2 YFSETQ. Deletions cut 4 bases from V and 1 base from J, with 14 bases between.

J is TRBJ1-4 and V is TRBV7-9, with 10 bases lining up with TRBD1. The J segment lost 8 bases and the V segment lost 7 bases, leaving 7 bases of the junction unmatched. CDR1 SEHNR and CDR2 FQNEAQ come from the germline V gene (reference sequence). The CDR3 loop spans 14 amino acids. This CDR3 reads CASTAGTGEEKLFF. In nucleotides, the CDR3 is TGTGCCAGCACGGCCGGGACAGGGGAGGAAAAACTGTTTTTT.

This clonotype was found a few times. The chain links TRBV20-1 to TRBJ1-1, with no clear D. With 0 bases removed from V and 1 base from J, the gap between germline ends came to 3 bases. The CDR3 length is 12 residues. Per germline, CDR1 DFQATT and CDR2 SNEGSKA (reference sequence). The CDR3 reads CSARDWNTEAFF. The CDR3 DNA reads TGCAGTGCTAGAGATTGGAACACTGAAGCTTTCTTT.

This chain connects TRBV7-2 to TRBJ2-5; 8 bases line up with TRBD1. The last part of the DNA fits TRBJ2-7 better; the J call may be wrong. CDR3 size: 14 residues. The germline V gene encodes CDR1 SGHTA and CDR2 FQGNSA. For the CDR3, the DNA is TGTGCCAGCAGCGCTCAGGGGGCGACTCGCGAGCAGTACTTC. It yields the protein CASSAQGATREQYF.

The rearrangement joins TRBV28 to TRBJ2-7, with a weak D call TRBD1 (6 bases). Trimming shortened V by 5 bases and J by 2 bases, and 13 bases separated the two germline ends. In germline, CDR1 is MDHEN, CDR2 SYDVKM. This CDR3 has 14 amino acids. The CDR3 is CASSPQGNPYEQYF. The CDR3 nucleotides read TGTGCCAGCAGTCCACAGGGAAACCCCTACGAGCAGTACTTC.

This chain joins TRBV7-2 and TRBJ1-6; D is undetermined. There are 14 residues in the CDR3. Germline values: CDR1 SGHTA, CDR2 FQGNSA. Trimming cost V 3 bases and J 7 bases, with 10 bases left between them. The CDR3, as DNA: TGTGCCAGCAGCTTCGACCCCGGGAATTCACCCCTCCACTTT. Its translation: CASSFDPGNSPLHF.

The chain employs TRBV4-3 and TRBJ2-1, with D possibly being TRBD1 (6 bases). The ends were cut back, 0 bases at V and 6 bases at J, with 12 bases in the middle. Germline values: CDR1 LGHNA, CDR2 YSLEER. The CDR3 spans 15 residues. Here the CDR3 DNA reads TGCGCCAGCAGCCAAGATCGAGGGGGAATCAATGAGCAGTTCTTC. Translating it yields CASSQDRGGINEQFF.

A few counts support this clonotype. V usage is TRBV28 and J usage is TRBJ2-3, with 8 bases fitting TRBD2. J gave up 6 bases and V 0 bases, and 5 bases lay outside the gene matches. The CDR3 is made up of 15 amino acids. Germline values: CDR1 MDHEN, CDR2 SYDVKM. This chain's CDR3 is CASSLWAGGGDTQYF. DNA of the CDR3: TGTGCCAGCAGTTTATGGGCGGGGGGCGGCGATACGCAGTATTTT.

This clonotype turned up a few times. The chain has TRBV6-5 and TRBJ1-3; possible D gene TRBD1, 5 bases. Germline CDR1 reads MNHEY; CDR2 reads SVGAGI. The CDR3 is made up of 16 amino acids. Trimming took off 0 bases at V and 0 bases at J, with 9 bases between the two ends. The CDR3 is CASSYSGHSSGNTIYF. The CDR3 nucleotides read TGTGCCAGCAGTTACTCCGGACATTCCTCTGGAAACACCATATATTTT.

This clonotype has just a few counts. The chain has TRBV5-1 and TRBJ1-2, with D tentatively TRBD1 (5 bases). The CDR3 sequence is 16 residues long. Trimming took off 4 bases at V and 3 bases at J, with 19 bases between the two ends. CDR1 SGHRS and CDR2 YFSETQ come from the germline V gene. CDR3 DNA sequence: TGCGCCAGCAGCACTAACACCGCGGGGGGAGACTATGGCTACACCTTC. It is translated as CASSTNTAGGDYGYTF.

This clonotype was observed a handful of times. DNA for the CDR3: TGTGCCAGCAGCCTCGGCCAGGGTGAGGGTGAAGCTTTCTTT. It translates to CASSLGQGEGEAFF. This chain connects TRBV7-9 to TRBJ1-1; TRBD1 is a possible D gene (5 bases). Germline CDR1 and CDR2: SEHNR and FQNEAQ (reference sequence). This CDR3 comprises 14 residues. Trimming took off 5 bases at V and 7 bases at J, with 17 bases between the two ends.

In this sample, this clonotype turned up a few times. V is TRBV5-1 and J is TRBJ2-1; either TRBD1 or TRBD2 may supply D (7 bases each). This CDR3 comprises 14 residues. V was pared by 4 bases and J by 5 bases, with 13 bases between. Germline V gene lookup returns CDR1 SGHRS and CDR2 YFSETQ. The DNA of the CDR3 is TGCGCCAGCAGCATGACAGGGAGGGACAATGAGCAGTTCTTC. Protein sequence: CASSMTGRDNEQFF.

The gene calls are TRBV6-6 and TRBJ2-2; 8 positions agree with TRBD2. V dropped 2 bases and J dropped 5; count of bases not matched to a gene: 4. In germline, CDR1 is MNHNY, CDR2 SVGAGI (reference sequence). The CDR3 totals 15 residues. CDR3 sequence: CASSYSGGWTGELFF. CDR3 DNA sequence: TGTGCCAGCAGTTACAGCGGGGGTTGGACCGGGGAGCTGTTTTTT.